The clone carrying this T cell receptor beta chain was counted only a few times. What it binds is unknown. Per germline, CDR1 SGHRS and CDR2 YFSETQ. V dropped 6 bases and J dropped 2 bases, with 14 bases sitting between them. The CDR3 sequence is 15 residues long. The sample originates from a study of regulatory T cells in long-lasting Graves disease. Whole-study context: Persistence in Graves' disease denoted antithyroid drug use beyond 5 years alongside positive TSH receptor antibodies.

iRepertoire HTBI primers and Arm-PCR of CDR3 regions built TCR beta libraries. Authors' analysis steps: Across samples, 50 to 75 TRBV and around 14 TRBJ segments were found. TCRdb reprocessed the multiplex PCR reads with MiXCR, giving one entry per CDR3 protein. The V and J calls shown here were made by TCRdb, not taken from the authors' results. Of more than 650,000 distinct CDR3 sequences in the sample, around 30% were seen once. Study-wide points: With persistent disease, TRBV28, TRBJ1-2 and TRBJ2-5 were the favored segments.

Time point defined: persistent/refractory GD, antithyroid drugs over 5 years with positive TRAb. RNA isolated from PBMCs was used to make the TCR library. Sequencing used peripheral blood mononuclear cells (PBMCs), obtained when the disease was refractory, from a patient treated with antithyroid drugs. The sequence derives from a female donor with Graves disease. The chain combines TRBV5-1 with TRBJ2-2; weak D call: TRBD1 (6 bases). CDR3 loop: CASTPQGANTGELFF. As DNA, the CDR3 is TGCGCCAGCACCCCACAGGGAGCAAACACCGGGGAGCTGTTTTTT.